This T cell receptor (beta chain) derives from a study of T cells in Graves' hyperthyroidism and ophthalmopathy. General study results and limits: Ophthalmopathy was model-predicted a median roughly 6.5 months pre-onset. By a 13 V-J model, ophthalmopathy was set apart from stable hyperthyroidism. Expanded thyroid clonotypes (above 0.001) were mostly also found in blood.

As regards this clonotype: Its target is not known.

CDR1 is DFQATT, CDR2 SNEGSKA, per germline (reference sequence). This CDR3 has 13 amino acids. Trimming pared 0 bases from V and 5 bases from J, leaving 9 bases between. There were TCR beta CDR3 regions amplified from RNA transcripts. A first-round RT-PCR of the TCR CDR3 used the HTBI primer set. MiXCR, run by TCRdb on the multiplex PCR reads, gives a single entry per CDR3 protein. The data contain tens of thousands of distinct CDR3 sequences, nearly 45% of them singletons. Sequenced: blood. The rearrangement joins TRBV20-1 to TRBJ2-3; D remains ambiguous. The source of this sequence is a woman aged 25 to 39 with Graves' hyperthyroidism. The CDR3 here is CSARDSVGDTQYF. CDR3 sequence (DNA): TGCAGTGCTAGAGATTCGGTCGGAGATACGCAGTATTTT.